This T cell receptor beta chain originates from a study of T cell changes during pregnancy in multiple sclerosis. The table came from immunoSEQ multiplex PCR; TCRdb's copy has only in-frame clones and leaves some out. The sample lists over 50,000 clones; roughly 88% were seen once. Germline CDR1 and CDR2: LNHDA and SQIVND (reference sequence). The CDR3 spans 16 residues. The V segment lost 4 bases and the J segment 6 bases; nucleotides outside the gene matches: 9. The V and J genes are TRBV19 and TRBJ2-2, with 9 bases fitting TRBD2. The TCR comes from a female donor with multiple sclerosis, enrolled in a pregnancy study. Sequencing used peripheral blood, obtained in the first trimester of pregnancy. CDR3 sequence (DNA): TGTGCCAGTAGTAGGTTAGCGGGAGAAGGGTCCGGGGAGCTGTTTTTT. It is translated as CASSRLAGEGSGELFF.